This paragraph covers one T cell receptor beta chain sequence. Its antigen remains unidentified. V was clipped by 1 base and J by 2 bases, with 14 bases between them. This CDR3 contains 16 residues. The germline gives CDR1 SGHRS, CDR2 YFSETQ. The sample originates from a study of CD8 T cells in ankylosing spondylitis. Whole-study findings and limits: Researchers reportedly found disease-linked clones significantly enriched in matched ankylosing spondylitis synovial fluid. Seemingly distinctive of ankylosing spondylitis blood was a TCR beta motif formed by eight highly homologous variants.

TCRdb re-called the 5' RACE reads with MiXCR, one entry per CDR3 protein. This sample carries 250,000 to 400,000 distinct CDR3 sequences, approximately 10% of them seen once, and the ten largest clones take roughly 9%. Sequencing was performed on blood, either unsorted or a sorted T cell fraction (not recorded which). This receptor was obtained from a female donor with ankylosing spondylitis or in good health (not recorded which). The V call is TRBV5-1, the J call TRBJ2-3; TRBD1 might be the D (6 bases). The CDR3 reads CASSLKPQGLTDTQYF. For the CDR3, the DNA is TGCGCCAGCAGCTTGAAACCGCAGGGGCTCACAGATACGCAGTATTTT.